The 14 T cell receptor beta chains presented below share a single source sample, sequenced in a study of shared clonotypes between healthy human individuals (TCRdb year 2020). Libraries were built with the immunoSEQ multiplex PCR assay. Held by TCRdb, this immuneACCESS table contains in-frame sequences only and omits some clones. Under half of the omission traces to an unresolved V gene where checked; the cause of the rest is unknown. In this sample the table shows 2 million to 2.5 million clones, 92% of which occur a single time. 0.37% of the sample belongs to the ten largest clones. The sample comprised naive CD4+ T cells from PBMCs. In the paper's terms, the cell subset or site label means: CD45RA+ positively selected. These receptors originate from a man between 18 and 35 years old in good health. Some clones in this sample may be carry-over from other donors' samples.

In DNA, the CDR3 is TGTGCCAGCAGCTTCTGGGCTGGGGCCAACGTCCTGACTTTC. Protein: CASSFWAGANVLTF. The chain links TRBV7-8 to TRBJ2-6; D remains ambiguous. Looked up from germline, CDR1 is SGHVS and CDR2 is FQNEAQ. The CDR3 is 14 residues long. Trimming removed 3 bases at V and 2 bases at J, with 5 bases between.

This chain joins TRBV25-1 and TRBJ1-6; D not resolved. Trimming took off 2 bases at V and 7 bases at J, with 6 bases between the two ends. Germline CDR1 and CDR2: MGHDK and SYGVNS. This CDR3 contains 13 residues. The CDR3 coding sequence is TGTGCCAGCAGTGAACTCAACAATTCACCCCTCCACTTT. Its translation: CASSELNNSPLHF.

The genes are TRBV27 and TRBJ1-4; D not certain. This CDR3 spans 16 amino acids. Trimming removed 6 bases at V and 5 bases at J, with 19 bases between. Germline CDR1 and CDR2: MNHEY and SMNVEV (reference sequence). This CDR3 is CASSTRVWQHNEKLFF. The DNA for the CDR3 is TGTGCCAGCAGCACCCGGGTGTGGCAACACAATGAAAAACTGTTTTTT.

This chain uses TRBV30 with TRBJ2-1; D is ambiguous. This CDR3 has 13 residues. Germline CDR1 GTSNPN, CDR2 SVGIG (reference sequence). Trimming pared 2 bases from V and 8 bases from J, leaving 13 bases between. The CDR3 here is CAWSSTFKDEQFF. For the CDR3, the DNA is TGTGCCTGGAGTTCCACATTCAAGGATGAGCAGTTCTTC.

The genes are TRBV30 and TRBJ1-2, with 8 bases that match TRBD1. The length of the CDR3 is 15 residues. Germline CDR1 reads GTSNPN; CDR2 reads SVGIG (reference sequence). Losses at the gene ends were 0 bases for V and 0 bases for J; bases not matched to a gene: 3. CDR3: CAWSVQGGANYGYTF. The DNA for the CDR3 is TGTGCCTGGAGTGTACAGGGGGGCGCTAACTATGGCTACACCTTC.

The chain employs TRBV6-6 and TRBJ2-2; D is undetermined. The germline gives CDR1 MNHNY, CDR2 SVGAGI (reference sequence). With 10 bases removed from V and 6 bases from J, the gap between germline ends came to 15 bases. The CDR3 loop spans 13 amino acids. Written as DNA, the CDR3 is TGTGCCACCAGCCCGGGTATCCCCGGGGAGCTGTTTTTT. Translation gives CATSPGIPGELFF.

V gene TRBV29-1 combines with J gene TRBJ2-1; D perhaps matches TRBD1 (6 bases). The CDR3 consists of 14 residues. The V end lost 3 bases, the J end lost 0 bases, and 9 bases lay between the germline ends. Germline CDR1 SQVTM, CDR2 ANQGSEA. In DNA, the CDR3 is TGCAGCGTTGATACAGGGATCTCCTACAATGAGCAGTTCTTC. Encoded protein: CSVDTGISYNEQFF.

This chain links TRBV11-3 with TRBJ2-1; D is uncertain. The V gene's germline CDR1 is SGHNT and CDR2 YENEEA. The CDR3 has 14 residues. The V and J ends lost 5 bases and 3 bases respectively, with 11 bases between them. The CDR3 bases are TGTGCCAGCAGCCCGAATCTCAACTACAATGAGCAGTTCTTC. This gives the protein CASSPNLNYNEQFF.

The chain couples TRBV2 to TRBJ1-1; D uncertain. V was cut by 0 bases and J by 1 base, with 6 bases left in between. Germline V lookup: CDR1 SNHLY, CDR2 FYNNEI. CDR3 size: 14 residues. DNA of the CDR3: TGTGCCAGCAGTGAAGCAGGATCGAACACTGAAGCTTTCTTT. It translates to CASSEAGSNTEAFF.

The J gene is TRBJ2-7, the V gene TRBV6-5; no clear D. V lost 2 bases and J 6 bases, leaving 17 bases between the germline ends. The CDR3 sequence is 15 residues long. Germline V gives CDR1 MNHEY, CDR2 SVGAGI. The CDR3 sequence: CASSYTRATVGEQYF. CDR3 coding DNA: TGTGCCAGCAGTTACACCCGGGCCACAGTTGGCGAGCAGTACTTC.

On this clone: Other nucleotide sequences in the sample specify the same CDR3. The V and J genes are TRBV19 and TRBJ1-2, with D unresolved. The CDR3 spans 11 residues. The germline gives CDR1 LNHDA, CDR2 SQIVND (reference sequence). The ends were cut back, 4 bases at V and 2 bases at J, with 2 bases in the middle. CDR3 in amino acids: CASSRNYGYTF. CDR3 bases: TGTGCCAGTAGTAGAAACTATGGCTACACCTTC.

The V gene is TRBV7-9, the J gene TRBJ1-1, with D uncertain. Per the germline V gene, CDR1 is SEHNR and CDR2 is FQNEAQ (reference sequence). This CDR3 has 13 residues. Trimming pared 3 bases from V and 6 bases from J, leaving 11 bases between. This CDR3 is CASSFLRRAEAFF. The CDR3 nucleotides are TGTGCCAGCAGCTTTCTGAGGAGAGCTGAAGCTTTCTTT.

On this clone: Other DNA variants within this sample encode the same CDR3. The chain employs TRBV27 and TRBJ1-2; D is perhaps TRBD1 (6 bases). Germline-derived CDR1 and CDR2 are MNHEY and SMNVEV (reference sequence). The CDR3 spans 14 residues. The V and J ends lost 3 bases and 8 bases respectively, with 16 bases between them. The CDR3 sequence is CASSFRGGEGGYTF. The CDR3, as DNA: TGTGCCAGCAGTTTCAGGGGAGGGGAGGGGGGCTACACCTTC.

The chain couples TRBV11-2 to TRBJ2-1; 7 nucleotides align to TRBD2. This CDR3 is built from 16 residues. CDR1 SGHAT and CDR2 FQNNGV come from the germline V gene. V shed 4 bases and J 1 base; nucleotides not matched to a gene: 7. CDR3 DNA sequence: TGTGCCAGCAGCTCCGGGGGGATTCGTTCCTACAATGAGCAGTTCTTC. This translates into CASSSGGIRSYNEQFF.